These T cell receptor beta chains were read from a single sample in a study of T cells expressing NK-cell markers. TCRdb re-called the 5' RACE reads and catalogs CDR3 proteins one per entry, DNA excluded. Its table lists roughly 350,000 distinct CDR3 sequences. Sequencing was done on a sample of blood T cells: a sorted CD56 or NKG2C T cell subset, CD4+ or CD8+ T cells, or bulk PBMC T cells (not recorded which). The receptors come from a man aged 18-70 years in good health. The CDR3 runs from the conserved cysteine through the conserved F or W.

TRBJ2-2	TRBV19	CAGRGTGGRAGELFF
TRBJ2-1	TRBV28	CASSLRGGGRFGEQFF
TRBJ2-7	TRBV7-6	CASSLNEGPYEQYF
TRBJ1-6	TRBV20-1	CSARDNRAGATNSPLHF
TRBJ2-3	TRBV28	CASSPRQRSGVYTQYF
TRBJ2-5	TRBV6-5	CASSLQSGRRETQYF
TRBJ2-2	TRBV7-9	CASSLRDRKAGELFF
TRBJ2-7	TRBV5-1	CASSPGGRDSSYEQYF
TRBJ2-1	TRBV5-1	CASSNGGTSGDNEQFF
TRBJ2-5	TRBV7-9	CASRQLAGGSQETQYF
TRBJ2-5	TRBV3-1	CASSQGLAVQETQYF
TRBJ1-6	TRBV6-5	CASSYSNRGPYNSPLHF
TRBJ1-1	TRBV7-2	CASSLERGLGAFF
TRBJ2-2	TRBV27	CSSSKLPGVGGELFF
TRBJ2-3	TRBV7-8	CASSKIAGGITDTQYF
TRBJ2-3	TRBV20-1	CSARFGGGVTDTQYF
TRBJ1-1	TRBV5-4	CASSLGPQGTEAFF
TRBJ2-1	TRBV2	CASTPVVAGVGEQFF
TRBJ2-7	TRBV5-4	CASSWGTGTGPYEQYF
TRBJ2-7	TRBV19	CASSRGQGHPYEQYF
TRBJ2-1	TRBV2	CASSTTQGARYNEQFF
TRBJ2-5	TRBV6-5	CASSYPGLAGVAQTQYF
TRBJ2-7	TRBV4-2	CASSQGPAGGPYEQYF
TRBJ2-2	TRBV7-6	CASSPLGHSVNTGELFF
TRBJ2-3	TRBV7-9	CASSLGARQSTDTQYF
TRBJ1-3	TRBV7-9	CASQGLPGNTIYF
TRBJ2-7	TRBV28	CASSLSPYEQYF
TRBJ2-7	TRBV27	CASKLQGASSYEQYF
TRBJ2-2	TRBV12-3/TRBV12-4	CASSSPPGYGELFF
TRBJ1-2	TRBV28	CASTRQGGNYGYTF
TRBJ2-7	TRBV28	CASRPPGTFYEQYF
TRBJ2-1	TRBV19	CASSSGQVYCNEQFF
TRBJ2-3	TRBV21-1	CASSKRQGRTDTQYF
TRBJ2-1	TRBV5-1	CASSLARGHGNEQFF
TRBJ2-3	TRBV7-9	CASSLRRARGLDTQYF
TRBJ2-1	TRBV10-3	CAINSVSQGNEQFF
TRBJ2-1	TRBV5-1	CASHKQTSNNEQFF
TRBJ2-2	TRBV29-1	CSVEDRSAMRNTGELFF
TRBJ1-1	TRBV2	CASSDLGITEAFF
TRBJ2-1	TRBV29-1	CSVTRGGARGNEQFF
TRBJ1-6	TRBV20-1	CSGRSSGFDNRPSSPLHF
TRBJ2-7	TRBV7-2	CASSLAGRAGTYEQYF
TRBJ2-3	TRBV20-1	CSATTVTGKDTQYF
TRBJ1-6	TRBV12-3/TRBV12-4	CASSSKSGNSPLHF
TRBJ2-7	TRBV18	CASSPIVAGYEQYF
TRBJ2-7	TRBV15	CATSRGVGPDLSEQYF
TRBJ2-1	TRBV7-8	CASSQIELARRSYNEQFF
TRBJ2-2	TRBV5-4	CASSRGRTGKNTGELFF
TRBJ1-5	TRBV24-1	CATSESGQGVQPQYF